These 8 T cell receptor beta chains came from one sample sequenced in a study of blood T cell repertoires in COVID-19. TCRdb's copy holds only in-frame clones and misses some; the assay was immunoSEQ multiplex PCR. In the table there are more than 95,000 clones, approximately 91% of which are singletons. The material sequenced was peripheral blood. These receptors were collected from a woman of 80 years or more with acute or convalescent COVID-19.

The chain has TRBV6-5 and TRBJ1-1; possible D gene TRBD1, 6 bases. V was cut by 7 bases and J by 0 bases, with 15 bases left in between. Germline lookup yields CDR1 MNHEY and CDR2 SVGAGI. This CDR3 region has 15 residues. The CDR3 sequence: CASNSGHLMNTEAFF. CDR3 nucleotides: TGTGCCAGCAATTCGGGACACCTCATGAACACTGAAGCTTTCTTT.

The V call is TRBV4-1, the J call TRBJ2-5; D might be TRBD2 (7 bases). CDR1 is MGHRA and CDR2 is YSYEKL in the germline V gene. There are 17 residues in the CDR3. Trimming took 0 bases from V and 5 from J, leaving 19 bases between them. CDR3 loop: CASSQDVTGGLKETQYF. The CDR3 bases are TGCGCCAGCAGCCAAGACGTTACGGGGGGCCTGAAGGAGACCCAGTACTTC.

The chain recombines TRBV9 with TRBJ2-2, with 9 bases lining up with TRBD2. This CDR3 spans 15 amino acids. Germline assignment: CDR1 SGDLS and CDR2 YYNGEE. Trimming at V came to 3 bases and at J to 1 base, leaving 1 base not matched to a gene. The CDR3 DNA reads TGTGCCAGCAGCGATAGCGGGGGGAACACCGGGGAGCTGTTTTTT. Its protein is CASSDSGGNTGELFF.

This chain links TRBV7-3 with TRBJ2-6; TRBD2 is a possible D gene (6 bases). This CDR3 spans 16 amino acids. With 2 bases removed from V and 0 bases from J, the gap between germline ends came to 8 bases. Looked up from germline, CDR1 is SGHTA and CDR2 is FQGTGA. CDR3 coding DNA: TGTGCCAGCAGCTTAGGGGGGAACTCTGGGGCCAACGTCCTGACTTTC. Its translation: CASSLGGNSGANVLTF.

This rearrangement joins TRBV6-1 to TRBJ1-2, with TRBD1 as a possible D gene (5 bases). The CDR3 extends over 12 amino acids. V lost 2 bases, J lost 8 bases, and 9 bases lay in between. The germline CDR1 and CDR2 sequences are MNHNS and SASEGT. The CDR3 DNA sequence: TGTGCCAGCAGTGAACGCGGGGACGGCTACACCTTC. It yields the protein CASSERGDGYTF.

This chain uses TRBV20-1 with TRBJ2-7; D remains unclear. V was cut by 3 bases and J by 2 bases, with 17 bases left in between. The CDR3 extends over 15 amino acids. Germline V CDR1 and CDR2: DFQATT, SNEGSKA (reference sequence). This CDR3 is CSASTPAGGAYEQYF. Written as DNA, the CDR3 is TGCAGTGCTAGTACGCCCGCTGGCGGAGCCTACGAGCAGTACTTC.

The chain joins TRBV6-5 to TRBJ2-5, with D unresolved. The CDR3 runs 15 residues. Germline CDR1 reads MNHEY; CDR2 reads SVGAGI. Trimming removed 6 bases from V and 2 bases from J, with 16 bases in between. CDR3: CASSRGTPFQETQYF. The CDR3 nucleotides are TGTGCCAGCAGCAGAGGTACACCGTTTCAAGAGACCCAGTACTTC.

The chain joins TRBV2 to TRBJ2-7; perhaps TRBD1 as D (6 bases). The CDR3 covers 15 residues. The V end was cut by 5 bases, the J end by 7 bases, with 21 bases between. In germline, CDR1 is SNHLY, CDR2 FYNNEI. The CDR3 DNA is TGTGCCAGCAGTAACCGGGACAACCGAGCTAGGGAGCAGTACTTC. Translating it yields CASSNRDNRAREQYF.